What follows are 8 T cell receptor beta chains derived from one specimen sequenced in a study of blood T cell repertoires in COVID-19. Here immunoSEQ multiplex PCR was the method, and the copy in TCRdb shows in-frame clones only, minus some. The table records about 180,000 clones, roughly 75% of them present only once. The sample was peripheral blood. The receptors come from a man aged 70-80 years with active or convalescent COVID-19.

J is TRBJ2-4 and V is TRBV19, with 7 nucleotides matching TRBD1. Germline V gives CDR1 LNHDA, CDR2 SQIVND (reference sequence). J gave up 7 bases and V 5 bases, and 11 bases lay outside the gene matches. This CDR3 has 15 residues. Here the CDR3 reads CASSEGALPLNIQYF. The DNA for the CDR3 is TGTGCCAGTAGTGAGGGGGCGCTGCCTCTTAACATTCAGTACTTC.

This clone has more than one count but fewer than ten. The CDR3 region has the DNA TGTGCCAGCAGCCCCAGGGGACAGGCAGGGGAGACCCAGTACTTC. It translates to CASSPRGQAGETQYF. The V call is TRBV5-4, the J call TRBJ2-5; 8 nucleotides match TRBD1. The ends lost 4 bases at V and 5 bases at J; junction bases unmatched: 10. The CDR3 sequence is 15 residues long. Germline V gene lookup returns CDR1 SGHNT and CDR2 YYREEE (reference sequence).

This rearrangement joins TRBV9 to TRBJ2-1, with a tentative D call TRBD2 (6 bases). The V gene lost 3 bases and the J gene lost 3 bases, with 13 bases spanning the gap. This CDR3 is 15 amino acids long. In germline, CDR1 is SGDLS, CDR2 YYNGEE. The CDR3 nucleotides read TGTGCCAGCAGCGCCTTAGCGGACCACTACAATGAGCAGTTCTTC. This translates into CASSALADHYNEQFF.

This rearrangement joins TRBV29-1 to TRBJ1-4; TRBD1 is a possible D gene (6 bases). Looked up from germline, CDR1 is SQVTM and CDR2 is ANQGSEA. The germline V and J ends were trimmed by 7 bases and 3 bases, with 12 bases remaining between them. This CDR3 has 13 residues. As DNA, the CDR3 is TGCAGCGCCCTGGGACAACCTAATGAAAAACTGTTTTTT. The encoded protein is CSALGQPNEKLFF.

This clone was detected only a few times. CDR3 DNA sequence: TGTGCCTGGGGGACAGCCTACGAGCAGTACTTC. This codes for CAWGTAYEQYF. This rearrangement joins TRBV30 to TRBJ2-7; 7 nucleotides line up with TRBD1. The CDR3 loop spans 11 amino acids. With 5 bases clipped from V and 2 bases from J, the junction kept 0 bases outside the gene matches. Germline-derived CDR1 and CDR2 are GTSNPN and SVGIG (reference sequence).

V gene TRBV5-1 combines with J gene TRBJ2-5; 8 nucleotides align to TRBD2. This CDR3 region has 14 residues. With V trimmed by 7 bases and J by 1 base, 6 bases remained unmatched. The germline gives CDR1 SGHRS, CDR2 YFSETQ. The CDR3 DNA is TGCGCCAGCCTCCCGGGAGGGGCCCAAGAGACCCAGTACTTC. Translating gives CASLPGGAQETQYF.

This chain joins TRBV28 and TRBJ2-6, with 8 bases matching TRBD1. This CDR3 is built from 17 residues. Germline values: CDR1 MDHEN, CDR2 SYDVKM. J gave up 4 bases and V 6 bases, and 11 bases lay outside the gene matches. The CDR3 DNA reads TGTGCCAGCAGCCCTCCGACAGGGGCGGCGGGGGCCAACGTCCTGACTTTC. Amino acid sequence: CASSPPTGAAGANVLTF.

This clone has only a few counts. The chain has TRBV19 and TRBJ1-2; 7 nucleotides match TRBD1. The CDR3 loop spans 13 amino acids. Germline assignment: CDR1 LNHDA and CDR2 SQIVND (reference sequence). The V gene end was trimmed by 6 bases and the J gene end by 8 bases; junction bases not matched to a gene: 9. The CDR3 region is CASSLKGAMGYTF. In DNA, the CDR3 is TGTGCCAGTAGCCTAAAGGGGGCTATGGGCTACACCTTC.